This TCR beta chain was sequenced in a study of T-cell reconstitution after alpha-beta-depleted transplantation in children. The CDR3 totals 13 residues. The V and J ends lost 2 bases and 2 bases respectively, with 8 bases between them. Germline loops: CDR1 DFQATT, CDR2 SNEGSKA (reference sequence). Overall study results and limits: Diversity of TCRbeta at day 60 was high in some patients, arising from surviving recipient T cells and thymic progenitors.

This clonotype was seen at least ten times. Its antigen remains unidentified. Researchers prepared the TCRbeta library using unique molecular identifiers, the study reports. TCRdb redid the calling of the PCR reads with MiXCR, one entry per CDR3 protein. The table records about 140,000 distinct CDR3 sequences, about 9% of them present only once. This sequence originates from a female patient under 10 years old who had a stem cell transplant for congenital amegakaryocytic thrombocytopenia, so the T cells may come from the graft donor. The sequences come from PBMCs, mostly from graft donor cells, collected 180 days after TCRalphabeta/CD19-depleted stem cell transplant. The V and J genes are TRBV20-1 and TRBJ2-3; D is perhaps TRBD2 (5 bases). For the CDR3, the DNA is TGCAGTGCTAGAACCCTAGCCACAGATACGCAGTATTTT. This sequence encodes CSARTLATDTQYF.